The 11 T cell receptor beta chains in this list originate from one sample, sequenced in a study of cytomegalovirus exposure and HLA in healthy donors. PCR was performed using 60 Vbeta and 13 Jbeta primers. TCRdb keeps only in-frame clones here, not all; method: immunoSEQ multiplex PCR. This table has approximately 120,000 clones, around four fifths appearing once. Sequencing input: PBMCs. These receptors were obtained from a woman in her fifties or sixties in good health and CMV-seropositive.

This chain connects TRBV29-1 to TRBJ2-1; 8 nucleotides line up with TRBD1. J was trimmed by 4 bases and V by 7 bases; bases with no gene match: 9. The CDR3 consists of 14 residues. The germline V gene has CDR1 SQVTM and CDR2 ANQGSEA. The CDR3 DNA is TGCAGCGGGAAAACAGGGGGTCAGTACAATGAGCAGTTCTTC. It translates to CSGKTGGQYNEQFF.

V gene TRBV7-2 combines with J gene TRBJ1-2, with 8 bases fitting TRBD1. CDR3 length: 13 residues. CDR1 SGHTA and CDR2 FQGNSA come from the germline V gene. V shed 2 bases, J shed 8 bases, and the junction held 4 bases outside the gene matches. For the CDR3, the DNA is TGTGCCAGCAGCTTACAGGGGGCGCAGGGCTACACCTTC. Translated: CASSLQGAQGYTF.

This chain connects TRBV18 to TRBJ2-5; 7 bases are a match to TRBD1. Trimming took 5 bases from V and 2 from J; bases not matched to a gene: 8. This CDR3 contains 15 residues. Germline-derived CDR1 and CDR2 are KGHSH and LQKENI. The CDR3 DNA follows: TGTGCCAGCTCAACGGGGACAGCGACTCAAGAGACCCAGTACTTC. Translated, it gives CASSTGTATQETQYF. Full variable domain (outside the CDR3, taken from reference TRBV18 and TRBJ2-5): NAGVMQNPRHLVRRRGQEARLRCSPMKGHSHVYWYRQLPEEGLKFMVYLQKENIIDESGMPKERFSAEFPKEGPSILRIQQVVRGDSAAYFCASSTGTATQETQYFGPGTRLLVL.

The rearrangement uses TRBV27 and TRBJ2-5; 10 nucleotides match TRBD1. Germline CDR1 and CDR2: MNHEY and SMNVEV (reference sequence). The CDR3 contains 16 residues. Trimming cost V 5 bases and J 0 bases; bases outside gene matches: 6. CDR3 region: CASSPGTGVNQETQYF. In DNA, the CDR3 is TGTGCCAGCAGTCCGGGGACAGGGGTAAACCAAGAGACCCAGTACTTC.

This sequence joins TRBV7-2 and TRBJ2-7; D is perhaps TRBD2 (6 bases). The CDR3 contains 14 residues. CDR1 is SGHTA and CDR2 is FQGNSA in the germline V gene. V was cut by 3 bases and J by 5 bases, with 14 bases left in between. CDR3 sequence reads: CASSLQTSLDEQYF. CDR3 bases: TGTGCCAGCAGCTTGCAGACTAGTCTCGACGAGCAGTACTTC.

The CDR3 reads CAISESRAGVDNEQFF. In DNA, the CDR3 is TGTGCCATCAGTGAGTCTCGAGCGGGAGTAGACAATGAGCAGTTCTTC. The V and J genes are TRBV10-3 and TRBJ2-1; 8 positions match TRBD2. Germline V lookup: CDR1 ENHRY, CDR2 SYGVKD. CDR3 length: 16 amino acids. J lost 5 bases, V lost 0 bases, and 6 bases had no gene match.

This chain uses TRBV19 with TRBJ2-2, with 10 bases aligning to TRBD1. Germline trimming cut 10 bases from V and 4 bases from J; bases unmatched to any gene: 6. The CDR3 is 14 amino acids. The germline CDR1 and CDR2 sequences are LNHDA and SQIVND (reference sequence). CDR3 amino acids: CATGTGDVTGELFF. The DNA for the CDR3 is TGTGCCACTGGGACAGGGGATGTCACCGGGGAGCTGTTTTTT.

This rearrangement joins TRBV18 to TRBJ2-7; 11 bases are a match to TRBD1. Per the germline V gene, CDR1 is KGHSH and CDR2 is LQKENI. V was clipped by 8 bases and J by 7 bases; unmatched bases: 7. The length of the CDR3 is 13 residues. CDR3 sequence: CASTGQGAGEQYF. The CDR3 DNA reads as TGTGCCAGCACCGGACAGGGGGCTGGAGAGCAGTACTTC.

The chain joins TRBV4-3 to TRBJ1-2; 8 bases are a match to TRBD1. V dropped 0 bases and J dropped 5; count of bases not matched to a gene: 5. The CDR3 is 15 amino acids. Germline V gene lookup returns CDR1 LGHNA and CDR2 YSLEER. The CDR3 sequence: CASSQDAGGDYGYTF. CDR3 DNA sequence: TGCGCCAGCAGCCAAGACGCAGGGGGCGATTATGGCTACACCTTC.

This clone has only a few counts. The rearrangement joins TRBV7-2 to TRBJ1-2; D uncertain. The V and J ends lost 2 bases and 3 bases respectively, with 16 bases between them. Germline assignment: CDR1 SGHTA and CDR2 FQGNSA. This CDR3 spans 16 amino acids. CDR3 loop: CASSLTPDISYYGYTF. Here the CDR3 DNA reads TGTGCCAGCAGCTTAACCCCTGACATATCCTACTATGGCTACACCTTC.

This rearrangement joins TRBV6-4 to TRBJ1-1; perhaps TRBD1 as D (6 bases). The CDR3 length is 13 residues. The ends were cut back, 6 bases at V and 8 bases at J, with 16 bases in the middle. The germline CDR1 and CDR2 sequences are MRHNA and SNTAGT. The CDR3 here is CASRTGLVTEAFF. CDR3 coding DNA: TGTGCCAGCAGGACAGGTCTGGTTACCGAAGCTTTCTTT.